The clone carrying this T cell receptor (beta chain) was seen at least ten times. Antigen specificity is unknown. The CDR3 covers 12 residues. V was trimmed by 4 bases and J by 8 bases, leaving 9 bases between them. Germline lookup yields CDR1 MNHEY and CDR2 SMNVEV (reference sequence). It was through 5'RACE template switching that TCR cDNA was made, with a universal primer site and UMIs added. A single record per CDR3 protein comes from TCRdb applying MiXCR to the 5' RACE reads. Of roughly 63,000 distinct CDR3 sequences listed, approximately 8% are singletons. The data are from a study of T cells after yellow fever vaccination. Whole-study context: SMART-Seq v4 Ultra Low Input prepared the low-cell-number fractions. General study results and limits: Peaking on day 5 versus 15, the secondary response was faster but weaker. The study re-detected most primary-vaccination clones after the booster (under 97% CD4, around 89% CD8).

This receptor was obtained from a man aged 30 to 39 who received the YFV17D yellow fever vaccine. The material sequenced was CD8+ T cells sorted from PBMCs, taken 15 days after the yellow fever booster vaccination. The genes are TRBV27 and TRBJ2-1; D remains ambiguous. The CDR3 here is CASSYSLHEQFF. In DNA form, the CDR3 reads TGTGCCAGCAGTTACTCCCTTCATGAGCAGTTCTTC.